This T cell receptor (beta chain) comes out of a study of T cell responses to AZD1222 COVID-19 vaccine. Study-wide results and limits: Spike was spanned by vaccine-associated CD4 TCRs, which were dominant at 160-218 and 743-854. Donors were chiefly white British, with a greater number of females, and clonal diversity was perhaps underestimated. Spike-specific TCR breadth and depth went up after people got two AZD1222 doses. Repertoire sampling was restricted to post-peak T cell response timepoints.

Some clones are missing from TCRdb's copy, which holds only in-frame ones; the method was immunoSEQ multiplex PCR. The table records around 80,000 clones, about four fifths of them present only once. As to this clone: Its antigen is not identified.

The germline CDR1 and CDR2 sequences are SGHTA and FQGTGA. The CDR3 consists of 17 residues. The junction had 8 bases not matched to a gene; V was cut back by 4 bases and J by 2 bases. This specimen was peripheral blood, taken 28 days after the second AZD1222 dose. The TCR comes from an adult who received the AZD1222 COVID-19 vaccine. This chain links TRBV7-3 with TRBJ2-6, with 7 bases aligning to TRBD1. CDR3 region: CASSSYGQGAGANVLTF. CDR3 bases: TGTGCCAGCAGCTCCTATGGGCAGGGGGCTGGGGCCAACGTCCTGACTTTC.